A single sample is the source of the 29 T cell receptor beta chains below, sequenced in a study of T cells after yellow fever vaccination. TCRdb ran MiXCR on the 5' RACE reads and lists one entry per CDR3 protein. The sample has around 530,000 distinct CDR3 sequences, about 15% seen once; the top ten hold approximately 15%. Sequencing was performed on PBMCs, taken less than 6 days after the first yellow fever vaccination. The receptors come from a man aged 18 to 29 who received the YFV17D yellow fever vaccine.

The CDR3 sequence: CASSFAPKYDEKLFF. CDR3 nucleotides: TGTGCCAGCAGCTTCGCGCCGAAGTATGACGAAAAACTGTTTTTT. V usage is TRBV7-9 and J usage is TRBJ1-4; no definite D call. CDR1 is SEHNR and CDR2 is FQNEAQ in the germline V gene (reference sequence). Trimming pared 3 bases from V and 8 bases from J, leaving 16 bases between. The CDR3 has 15 amino acids.

This clonotype was found a few times. The chain is built from TRBV4-1 and TRBJ1-1; unclear D gene. V was pared by 0 bases and J by 1 base, with 6 bases between. This CDR3 contains 14 residues. The germline gives CDR1 MGHRA, CDR2 YSYEKL. The CDR3 DNA reads TGCGCCAGCAGCCAAGATGCCACGAACACTGAAGCTTTCTTT. Amino acids: CASSQDATNTEAFF.

This clonotype was detected many times. The chain combines TRBV12-3 or TRBV12-4 with TRBJ1-1, with D maybe TRBD1 (5 bases). V lost 1 base and J 1 base, leaving 7 bases between the germline ends. CDR3 length equals 14 residues. CDR3 nucleotides: TGTGCCAGCAGTTTAGGCAGGGCGAACACTGAAGCTTTCTTT. It specifies CASSLGRANTEAFF.

This clonotype came up a few times. This chain joins TRBV7-2 and TRBJ2-7, with unresolved D. V lost 1 base and J lost 3, with 10 bases in between. Germline V gene lookup returns CDR1 SGHTA and CDR2 FQGNSA. CDR3 size: 14 residues. CDR3 DNA: TGTGCCAGCAGCTTAGACTTTGGCGACTACGAGCAGTACGTC. Protein: CASSLDFGDYEQYV.

The chain combines TRBV4-1 with TRBJ1-1, with unresolved D. Trimming took 3 bases from V and 2 from J, leaving 13 bases between them. Germline V gene lookup returns CDR1 MGHRA and CDR2 YSYEKL. This CDR3 is built from 15 residues. The CDR3 protein is CASSHGRWGNTEAFF. The CDR3 region has the DNA TGCGCCAGCAGCCATGGACGGTGGGGTAACACTGAAGCTTTCTTT.

This clonotype was detected only a few times. V and J are TRBV7-6 and TRBJ2-6; D call uncertain. Germline CDR1 reads SGHVS; CDR2 reads FNYEAQ. The CDR3 is made up of 17 amino acids. The V end was cut by 0 bases, the J end by 0 bases, with 9 bases between. Written as DNA, the CDR3 is TGTGCCAGCAGCTTAGCCAAGACGGACTCTGGGGCCAACGTCCTGACTTTC. It translates to CASSLAKTDSGANVLTF.

This clonotype was counted between two and nine times. The chain is built from TRBV12-3 or TRBV12-4 and TRBJ1-3; D ambiguous. There are 14 residues in the CDR3. Deletions cut 6 bases from V and 8 bases from J, with 17 bases between. The chain's CDR3 is CASSGDRKRYTIYF. CDR3 in DNA: TGTGCCAGCAGCGGCGACCGGAAACGGTACACCATATATTTT.

Only a few counts were recorded for this clonotype. The CDR3 DNA sequence: TGTGCCAGTTCGGCAGGGGTGGGAAGCAATCAGCCCCAGCATTTT. Translating gives CASSAGVGSNQPQHF. V gene TRBV2 combines with J gene TRBJ1-5; D is possibly TRBD1 (6 bases). Germline V gene lookup returns CDR1 SNHLY and CDR2 FYNNEI. This CDR3 spans 15 amino acids. The V end lost 9 bases, the J end lost 1 base, and 16 bases lay between the germline ends.

This clonotype was counted between two and nine times. The genes are TRBV6-5 and TRBJ1-2, with 8 bases lining up with TRBD1. The ends lost 0 bases at V and 2 bases at J; junction bases unmatched: 5. The CDR3 is 16 residues long. Germline CDR1 MNHEY, CDR2 SVGAGI. The CDR3 sequence: CASSYSGTGINYGYTF. The CDR3, as DNA: TGTGCCAGCAGTTACTCTGGGACAGGAATAAACTATGGCTACACCTTC.

The chain combines TRBV6-5 with TRBJ2-7; D is undetermined. Looked up from germline, CDR1 is MNHEY and CDR2 is SVGAGI. This CDR3 has 13 residues. The germline V and J ends were trimmed by 2 bases and 4 bases, with 9 bases remaining between them. Here the CDR3 DNA reads TGTGCCAGCAGTTACGCCCTCGAGTACGAGCAGTACTTC. As protein: CASSYALEYEQYF.

V gene TRBV12-3 or TRBV12-4 combines with J gene TRBJ2-1; TRBD2 agrees at 7 bases. The CDR3 has 14 residues. V shed 8 bases, J shed 5 bases, and the junction held 9 bases outside the gene matches. CDR3 nucleotides: TGTGCCAGCGCAAGGCTAGCGGTTCACAATGAGCAGTTCTTC. Translation: CASARLAVHNEQFF.

The rearrangement links TRBV7-2 to TRBJ2-7, with TRBD1 matching over 9 bases. The CDR3 has 14 amino acids. Germline V gene data show CDR1 as SGHTA and CDR2 as FQGNSA. J gave up 2 bases and V 5 bases, and 4 bases lay outside the gene matches. The CDR3 nucleotides are TGTGCCAGCAGCCCCAGGACAGGGGCCTACGAGCAGTACGTC. Amino acid sequence: CASSPRTGAYEQYV.

This clonotype has a handful of counts. The chain joins TRBV12-3 or TRBV12-4 to TRBJ1-2; a weak D match, TRBD1 (5 bases). V shed 6 bases and J shed 8 bases, with 16 bases lying between them. The length of the CDR3 is 13 residues. CDR3 amino acids: CASSTAQGGGYTF. The CDR3 DNA reads TGTGCCAGCAGCACCGCGCAGGGAGGAGGCTACACCTTC.

CDR3 DNA: TGCGCCAGCAGCCAAGCACAGGGCCTGGGGGAGACCCAGTACTTC. It translates to CASSQAQGLGETQYF. The chain has TRBV4-1 and TRBJ2-5; D is possibly TRBD1 (6 bases). CDR3 length equals 15 residues. With 1 base removed from V and 5 bases from J, the gap between germline ends came to 14 bases. Germline CDR1 MGHRA, CDR2 YSYEKL.

As regards this clonotype: The junction and the germline gene differ at one end; a read error may be behind it. The rearrangement links TRBV29-1 to TRBJ2-6; 8 bases line up with TRBD1. Germline V gene sequence: CDR1 SQVTM, CDR2 ANQGSEA. CDR3 length: 17 residues. Here the CDR3 reads CSAELPGGSPGANVLTF. CDR3 coding DNA: TGCAGCGCTGAACTCCCAGGGGGCAGCCCTGGGGCCAACGTCCTGACTTTC.

CDR3 protein: CASSPPPGTGAYWYQETQYF. In DNA form, the CDR3 reads TGTGCCAGCAGCCCGCCGCCCGGGACAGGGGCGTATTGGTACCAAGAGACCCAGTACTTC. V gene TRBV11-1 combines with J gene TRBJ2-5; TRBD1 matches 10 bases. The germline V gene has CDR1 SGHAT and CDR2 FQDESV (reference sequence). The junction had 18 bases not matched to a gene; V was cut back by 5 bases and J by 0 bases. CDR3 length: 20 residues.

This clonotype was detected only a few times. The rearrangement links TRBV12-3 or TRBV12-4 to TRBJ2-7; D gene ambiguous. V shed 1 base and J shed 3 bases, with 13 bases lying between them. The CDR3 runs 15 residues. The CDR3 spells CASSLEGRGDYEQYF. In DNA, the CDR3 is TGTGCCAGCAGTTTAGAGGGTAGAGGAGACTACGAGCAGTACTTC.

The chain is built from TRBV10-1 and TRBJ2-3; 9 bases align to TRBD1. This CDR3 has 15 amino acids. CDR1 is WNHNN and CDR2 is SYGVQD in the germline V gene (reference sequence). The V and J ends lost 8 bases and 2 bases, in that order; junction bases with no gene match: 8. The CDR3 region is CASGGGQGLTDTQYF. CDR3 nucleotide sequence: TGCGCCAGCGGCGGAGGACAGGGGCTCACAGATACGCAGTATTTT.

Comment on this clonotype: One junction end does not reproduce the germline sequence, and a read error may be involved. The V call is TRBV12-3 or TRBV12-4, the J call TRBJ1-2; D possibly corresponds to TRBD1 (6 bases). The CDR3 runs to 13 residues. CDR3 region: CTSREGGAYGYTF. For the CDR3, the DNA is TGTACCAGCAGGGAAGGGGGGGCATATGGCTACACCTTC.

This clonotype was recorded a few times. The chain joins TRBV6-5 to TRBJ1-2; 10 positions agree with TRBD1. CDR1 is MNHEY and CDR2 is SVGAGI in the germline V gene. With 4 bases clipped from V and 7 bases from J, the junction kept 9 bases outside the gene matches. The CDR3 totals 15 residues. The CDR3 sequence is CASSFGQGEVGGYTF. The CDR3, as DNA: TGTGCCAGCAGTTTCGGACAGGGGGAAGTTGGTGGCTACACCTTC.

The rearrangement joins TRBV3-1 to TRBJ1-4; D is undetermined. Germline V gene sequence: CDR1 LGHDT, CDR2 YNNKEL (reference sequence). The CDR3 runs 14 residues. V was trimmed by 4 bases and J by 4 bases, leaving 10 bases between them. CDR3 protein: CASSRSDHNEKLFF. CDR3 DNA: TGTGCCAGCAGCCGTTCCGACCATAATGAAAAACTGTTTTTT.

Only a few counts were recorded for this clonotype. The V call is TRBV4-2, the J call TRBJ2-3; 11 nucleotides match TRBD1. J lost 4 bases, V lost 4 bases, and 7 bases had no gene match. Germline CDR1 reads LGHNA; CDR2 reads YNFKEQ. The CDR3 extends over 16 amino acids. The CDR3 nucleotides read TGTGCCAGCAGCCGAGGACAGGGGGCAGGGGCAGATACGCAGTATTTT. This gives the protein CASSRGQGAGADTQYF.

In its sample, this clonotype was seen a few times. V is TRBV6-6 and J is TRBJ2-7; no firm D call. Trimming took 5 bases from V and 1 from J, leaving 9 bases between them. The CDR3 is made up of 13 amino acids. The germline V gene encodes CDR1 MNHNY and CDR2 SVGAGI (reference sequence). The CDR3 sequence: CASSPQVSYEQYF. DNA for the CDR3: TGTGCCAGCAGTCCCCAAGTTTCCTACGAGCAGTACTTC.

The chain combines TRBV7-4 with TRBJ2-1; a possible D gene is TRBD2 (7 bases). From germline, CDR1 is SGHVT and CDR2 SQSDAQ. The CDR3 consists of 17 residues. V lost 2 bases, J lost 6 bases, and 20 bases lay in between. The CDR3: CASSLRPQGGALNEQFF. For the CDR3, the DNA is TGTGCCAGCAGCTTAAGGCCCCAAGGGGGGGCCCTCAATGAGCAGTTCTTC.

The V and J genes are TRBV7-9 and TRBJ1-4; D is unclear. V lost 6 bases and J lost 2, with 10 bases in between. Germline V gene lookup returns CDR1 SEHNR and CDR2 FQNEAQ (reference sequence). This CDR3 is built from 14 residues. The CDR3 region has the DNA TGTGCCAGCAGATTGACGGATACTAATGAAAAACTGTTTTTT. Amino acid sequence: CASRLTDTNEKLFF.

This chain joins TRBV28 and TRBJ2-4; the D is unclear. Per the germline V gene, CDR1 is MDHEN and CDR2 is SYDVKM. V lost 5 bases and J 0 bases, leaving 14 bases between the germline ends. CDR3 length: 16 residues. The CDR3 region is CASSPPNGEAKNIQYF. The CDR3 DNA reads TGTGCCAGCAGTCCCCCCAATGGAGAAGCCAAAAACATTCAGTACTTC.

This clonotype was counted between two and nine times. This rearrangement joins TRBV24-1 to TRBJ2-1; TRBD2 is a possible D gene (5 bases). Germline V gene lookup returns CDR1 KGHDR and CDR2 SFDVKD. Trimming removed 1 base from V and 0 bases from J, with 9 bases in between. The CDR3 runs 16 residues. The CDR3 loop is CATSDFGESSYNEQFF. The CDR3 DNA is TGTGCCACCAGTGATTTTGGGGAGAGCTCCTACAATGAGCAGTTCTTC.

This clonotype was recorded a few times. The chain recombines TRBV6-5 with TRBJ1-5; no reliable D call. The V gene lost 0 bases and the J gene lost 2 bases, with 8 bases spanning the gap. The CDR3 is 15 residues long. The germline V gene encodes CDR1 MNHEY and CDR2 SVGAGI. The CDR3 nucleotides read TGTGCCAGCAGTTACTCGCCCTTGGGCAATCAGCCCCAGCATTTT. Protein: CASSYSPLGNQPQHF.

In this sample, this clonotype turned up a few times. The V call is TRBV5-1, the J call TRBJ2-7, with D perhaps being TRBD1 or TRBD2 (6 bases each). Trimming cost V 1 base and J 13 bases, with 21 bases left between them. The CDR3 extends over 14 amino acids. CDR1 SGHRS and CDR2 YFSETQ come from the germline V gene. CDR3 coding DNA: TGCGCCAGCAGCTTGACGGGGCCGGGGGCGCTTCTCTACGTC. This encodes CASSLTGPGALLYV.